This TCR beta chain is drawn from a study of T cells in localized non-small cell lung cancer. Study-level points and caveats: Uninvolved adjacent lung had more T cell clonality than any other tissue, topping tumor.

Germline assignment: CDR1 SEHNR and CDR2 FQNEAQ (reference sequence). V shed 3 bases, J shed 4 bases, and the junction held 4 bases outside the gene matches. This CDR3 comprises 14 residues. A remark on this clone: The antigen is unknown.

Libraries were prepared by immunoSEQ multiplex PCR; TCRdb keeps only in-frame clonotypes and omits some of them. In the table there are under 75,000 clones, around 85% of which are singletons. The chain links TRBV7-9 to TRBJ1-2, with 8 bases identical to TRBD1. This specimen was peripheral blood, taken before any cancer treatment. This TCR was recovered from a male donor older than 55 with stage III squamous cell lung carcinoma. DNA of the CDR3: TGTGCCAGCAGCTTCCGACAGGGGCTCTATGGCTACACCTTC. This codes for CASSFRQGLYGYTF. The full variable domain, completed using reference TRBV7-9 and TRBJ1-2, is DTGVSQNPRHKITKRGQNVTFRCDPISEHNRLYWYRQTLGQGPEFLTYFQNEAQLEKSRLLSDRFSAERPKGSFSTLEIQRTEQGDSAMYLCASSFRQGLYGYTFGSGTRLTVV.